The clone carrying this T cell receptor (beta chain) was observed a handful of times. This sample is part of a study of blood T cells in healthy people across ages. The CDR3 sequence is 11 residues long. The germline V and J ends were trimmed by 5 bases and 7 bases, with 9 bases remaining between them. CDR1 is DFQATT and CDR2 is SNEGSKA in the germline V gene (reference sequence). The use of a sample-barcoded 5' primer and a J-beta primer mix characterized a second PCR of about 6 to 11 cycles. Via MiXCR, TCRdb re-called the 5' RACE reads, giving one row per CDR3 protein. Here the sample spans 1 million to 1.2 million distinct CDR3 sequences, 30% to 40% being singletons.

The clonotype was recovered from a man between 18 and 29 years old in good health. The sample consisted of blood. J is TRBJ2-1 and V is TRBV20-1; unclear D gene. The CDR3 here is CSAGVVNEQFF. The CDR3 coding sequence is TGCAGTGCTGGAGTAGTAAATGAGCAGTTCTTC.